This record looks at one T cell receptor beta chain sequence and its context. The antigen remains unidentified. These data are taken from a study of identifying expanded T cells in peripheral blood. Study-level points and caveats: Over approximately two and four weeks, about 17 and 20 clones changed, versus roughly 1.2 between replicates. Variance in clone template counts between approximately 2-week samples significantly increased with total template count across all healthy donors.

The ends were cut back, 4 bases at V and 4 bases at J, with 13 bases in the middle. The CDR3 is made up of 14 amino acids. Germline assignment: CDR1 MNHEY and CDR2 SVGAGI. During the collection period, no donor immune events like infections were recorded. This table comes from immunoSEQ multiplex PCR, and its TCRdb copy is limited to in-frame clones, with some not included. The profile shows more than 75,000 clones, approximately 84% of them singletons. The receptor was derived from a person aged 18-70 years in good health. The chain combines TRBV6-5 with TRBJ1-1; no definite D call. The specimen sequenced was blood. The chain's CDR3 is CASSSKDGPTEAFF. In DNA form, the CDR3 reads TGTGCCAGCAGTTCCAAAGATGGCCCCACTGAAGCTTTCTTT.